The entry that follows covers one TCR beta chain sequence. Its matching antigen is unknown. The sample is drawn from a study of cytomegalovirus exposure and HLA in healthy donors. Whole-study findings and limits: In a later analysis, 15,000 to 20,000 TCR beta sequences were associated with HLA alleles at 0.05 false discovery rate. Accounts indicate the classifier identified cytomegalovirus status with strong specificity and sensitivity. It was approximately 170 TCR beta chains that were listed as cytomegalovirus-associated. For most subjects, TCR beta sequences were reported to predict HLA-A and HLA-B alleles with accuracy.

The PCR made use of 60 Vbeta and 13 Jbeta primers. The data were produced by immunoSEQ multiplex PCR, yet TCRdb's version contains in-frame clones alone and is incomplete. The data show about 120,000 clones, 9% to 10% seen once. The sample comprised PBMCs. The receptor was derived from a young man in good health and CMV-seronegative.

The CDR3 coding sequence is TGTGCCATCCAAGGAGGCGGGAGAGTGTACGAGCAGTACTTC. It yields the protein CAIQGGGRVYEQYF. The V and J genes are TRBV10-3 and TRBJ2-7; TRBD2 matches 7 bases. The length of the CDR3 is 14 residues. Germline V CDR1 and CDR2: ENHRY, SYGVKD. V lost 8 bases to trimming and J lost 4 bases; unmatched junction nucleotides: 11.